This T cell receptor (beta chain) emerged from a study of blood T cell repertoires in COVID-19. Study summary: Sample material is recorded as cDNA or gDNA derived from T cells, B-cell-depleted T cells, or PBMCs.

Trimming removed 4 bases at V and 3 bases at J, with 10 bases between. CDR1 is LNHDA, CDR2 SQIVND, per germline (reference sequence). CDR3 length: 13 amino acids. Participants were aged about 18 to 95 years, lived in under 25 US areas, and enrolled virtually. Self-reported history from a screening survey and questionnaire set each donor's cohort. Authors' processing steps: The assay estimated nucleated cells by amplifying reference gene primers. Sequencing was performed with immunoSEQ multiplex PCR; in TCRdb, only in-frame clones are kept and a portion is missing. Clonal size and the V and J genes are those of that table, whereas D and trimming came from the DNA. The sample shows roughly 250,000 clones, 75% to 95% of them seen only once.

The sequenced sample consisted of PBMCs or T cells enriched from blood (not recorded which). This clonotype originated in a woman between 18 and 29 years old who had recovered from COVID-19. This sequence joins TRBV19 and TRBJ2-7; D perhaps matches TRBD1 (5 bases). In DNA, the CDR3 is TGTGCCAGTAGTAAGCCAGGGAACTACGAGCAGTACTTC. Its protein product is CASSKPGNYEQYF.